Listed below are T cell receptor beta chains from one sample, sequenced in a study of breast tumors, draining lymph nodes, adjacent tissues. TCRdb re-derived calls from the multiplex PCR reads in MiXCR, one entry per CDR3 protein. The repertoire holds roughly 14,000 distinct CDR3 sequences, roughly 50% seen once, with approximately 30% in the top ten. The sequenced material came from tumor-adjacent breast tissue. The receptor set was obtained from a female donor with breast cancer. Some clones in this sample may be carry-over from other donors' samples. CDR3s include the opening cysteine and the closing phenylalanine or tryptophan. D genes are given only for firm matches. Only part of the rows carry a size: once, few, many, or a class if the clone is expanded.

j_call,clone_size,v_call,d_call,cdr3_nt,cdr3_aa
TRBJ1-2,many,TRBV18,NA,TGTGCCAGCTCACCTAGCCAGGGAGCCTATGGCTACACCTTC,CASSPSQGAYGYTF
TRBJ2-7,NA,TRBV7-2,NA,TGTGCCAGCAGCTCGATGAATTCTCCGGGCGAGCAGTACTTC,CASSSMNSPGEQYF
TRBJ1-3,NA,TRBV19,NA,TGTGCCAGTAGTATAGGCGGGCACGGAAACACCATATATTTT,CASSIGGHGNTIYF
TRBJ2-1,few,TRBV2,TRBD2,TGTGCCAGCAGTCTAACTAGCGGGGCTTACAATGAGCAGTTCTTC,CASSLTSGAYNEQFF
TRBJ1-4,NA,TRBV29-1,NA,TGCAGCGTTATCGCACTGGGTCGTGAAAAACTGTTTTTT,CSVIALGREKLFF
TRBJ2-7,NA,TRBV7-2,NA,TGTGCCAGCAGCATAGGCAGGCGAAGCTCCTACGAGCAGTACTTC,CASSIGRRSSYEQYF
TRBJ1-2,NA,TRBV9,NA,TGTGCCAGCAGCGATAGGGAACACTATGGCTACACCTTC,CASSDREHYGYTF
TRBJ1-5,medium-sized,TRBV2,NA,TGTGCCAGCAGTGGTTCCACAGGGCCCAATCAGCCCCAGCATTTT,CASSGSTGPNQPQHF
TRBJ1-6,NA,TRBV20-1,NA,TGCAGTGCTAGAGTACCCTTGGCAGGATGGAATTCACCCCTCCACTTT,CSARVPLAGWNSPLHF
TRBJ2-1,NA,TRBV4-1,TRBD2,TGCGCCAGCAGCCAAGTTACGGCGGGAGTAGTTGCTGAGCAGTTCTTC,CASSQVTAGVVAEQFF
TRBJ1-2,NA,TRBV2,TRBD1,TGCGCCAGCAGGGGGGGACAGAACTATGGCTACACCTTC,CASRGGQNYGYTF
TRBJ2-1,medium-sized,TRBV2,TRBD2,TGTGCCAGCAGTGTGGGACTAGCGGCGACTGAGCAGTTCTTC,CASSVGLAATEQFF
TRBJ2-5,NA,TRBV20-1,TRBD2,TGCAGTGCTAGCGGGACTAGCGGGAGGGGACAAGAGACCCAGTACTTC,CSASGTSGRGQETQYF
TRBJ2-5,NA,TRBV7-6,NA,TGTGCCAGCAGCTACAAAGAGACCCAGTACTTC,CASSYKETQYF
TRBJ2-3,many,TRBV2,NA,TGTGCCAGCAGGGCCCCTGGGGCCAGGACCCTATGGGGTAATACGCAGTATTTT,CASRAPGARTLWGNTQYF
TRBJ2-3,NA,TRBV7-9,NA,TGTGCCAGCAGCAGGGGACTGTCGACAGATACGCAGTATTTT,CASSRGLSTDTQYF
TRBJ1-4,medium-sized,TRBV20-1,NA,TGCAGTGCTAGAGTGGCAGGCTGGGAAAAACTGTTTTTT,CSARVAGWEKLFF
TRBJ2-5,medium-sized,TRBV10-3,TRBD1,TGTGCCATCAACGGGGACAGGGCATCGGAGACCCAGTACTTC,CAINGDRASETQYF
TRBJ1-2,NA,TRBV6-5,NA,TGTGCCAGCAGTCTCCGGGAGACTAACTATGGCTACACCTTC,CASSLRETNYGYTF
TRBJ2-2,once,TRBV12-3/TRBV12-4,TRBD2,TGTGCCAGCAGTTTCGGGCTAGCGGGAGTAATCGGGGAGCTGTTTTTT,CASSFGLAGVIGELFF
TRBJ2-3,medium-sized,TRBV7-8,TRBD2,TGTGCCAGCAGCCTAGAGACTAGCGCCGGAGATACGCAGTATTTT,CASSLETSAGDTQYF
TRBJ2-3,NA,TRBV5-1,NA,TGTGCCAGCAGCGTAGAGACCGGCGAGGAGAGGGATACGCAGTATTTT,CASSVETGEERDTQYF
TRBJ1-2,NA,TRBV6-2/TRBV6-3,TRBD1,TGTGCCAGCAATACAGGGGCGAGCTATGGCTACACCTTC,CASNTGASYGYTF
TRBJ1-2,NA,TRBV29-1,TRBD1,TGCAGCGTTTACGGGACAGCGGGAGCTAACTATGGCTACACCTTC,CSVYGTAGANYGYTF
TRBJ2-2,NA,TRBV11-2,TRBD1,TGTGTCAGCAGCCCTGGACAGGGTTCTAACACCGGGGAGCTGTTTTTT,CVSSPGQGSNTGELFF
TRBJ2-3,many,TRBV4-2,TRBD2,TGTGCCAGCAGCCAAGAGCTAGCGGGTGGGACAGATACGCAGTATTTT,CASSQELAGGTDTQYF